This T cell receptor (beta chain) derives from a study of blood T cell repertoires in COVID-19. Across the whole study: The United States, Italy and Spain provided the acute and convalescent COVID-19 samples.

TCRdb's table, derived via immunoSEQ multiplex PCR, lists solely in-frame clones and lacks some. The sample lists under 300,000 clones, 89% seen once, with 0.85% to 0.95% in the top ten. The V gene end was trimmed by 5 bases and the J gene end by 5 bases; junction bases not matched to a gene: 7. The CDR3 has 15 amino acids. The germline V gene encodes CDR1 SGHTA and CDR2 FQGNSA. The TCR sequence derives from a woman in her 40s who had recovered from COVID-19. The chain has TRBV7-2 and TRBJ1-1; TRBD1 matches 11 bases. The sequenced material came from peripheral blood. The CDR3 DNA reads TGTGCCAGCAGCGCTCACGGGACAGGGGGAACTGAAGCTTTCTTT. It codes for CASSAHGTGGTEAFF.